The clone carrying this TCR beta chain was counted only a few times. TCRdb recomputed calls from the RT-PCR reads with MiXCR, one row per CDR3 protein. The top ten hold 6% to 8% of the sample, which has approximately 730,000 distinct CDR3 sequences, more than 11% seen once. The sample comes from a study of response to subunit inactivated influenza vaccine. The CDR3 extends over 15 amino acids. The germline V gene has CDR1 MNHEY and CDR2 SVGEGT. Unmatched junction bases numbered 10, after V lost 0 bases and J lost 11 bases. The genes are TRBV6-2 or TRBV6-3 and TRBJ1-5; 7 positions agree with TRBD1. The specimen comprised PBMCs from blood, sampled less than 15 days before vaccination. The receptor was isolated from a man aged 50-59 years who received an inactivated influenza vaccine. The CDR3 DNA reads TGTGCCAGCAGTTACTCGACAGGGCCAAGAATGGCCCAGCATTTT. Translating gives CASSYSTGPRMAQHF.